This T cell receptor beta chain was captured by sequencing in a study of vaccination and CD4 T cells after COVID-19. The CDR3 runs to 15 residues. Trimming pared 4 bases from V and 0 bases from J, leaving 12 bases between. The germline V gene has CDR1 SGHTA and CDR2 FQGNSA. The treatment: approximately 10-day PBMC culture with coronavirus spike peptide pools or control peptides (ViraFEST assay). As to this clonotype: Its antigen is undetermined.

Cultured CD4+ T-cell DNA underwent Oncomine TCR Beta short-read sequencing. TCRdb passed the PCR reads through MiXCR, listing each CDR3 protein once. The profile covers 19,000 or so distinct CDR3 sequences, with about three quarters appearing a single time and about 18% taken by the ten largest. This specimen was CD4+ T cells from blood, cultured in vitro, taken after SARS-CoV-2 vaccination. The chain uses TRBV7-2 and TRBJ2-5; the D is unclear. The clonotype was recovered from a human donor who received a COVID-19 vaccine. CDR3 protein: CASSSYRRDQETQYF. The CDR3, as DNA: TGTGCCAGCAGCTCCTACCGACGGGACCAAGAGACCCAGTACTTC.